These 16 T cell receptor beta chains were sequenced from one sample in a study of cytomegalovirus exposure and HLA in healthy donors. Method: immunoSEQ multiplex PCR; TCRdb's copy keeps in-frame clones and lacks some. The sample holds 140,000 or so clones, just over 90% seen once. Material for sequencing was PBMCs. The receptors shown here come from a man aged 18 to 30 in good health and CMV-seronegative.

The CDR3 nucleotides read TGTGCCAGCAACAGGAATGAGCAGTTCTTC. Amino acid sequence: CASNRNEQFF. The J gene is TRBJ2-1, the V gene TRBV2, with D possibly matching TRBD1 (5 bases). CDR1 SNHLY and CDR2 FYNNEI come from the germline V gene. The CDR3 covers 10 residues. V was clipped by 7 bases and J by 7 bases, with 5 bases between them.

The chain couples TRBV27 to TRBJ2-1; possibly TRBD1 for D (6 bases). Germline V lookup: CDR1 MNHEY, CDR2 SMNVEV (reference sequence). The ends were cut back, 6 bases at V and 0 bases at J, with 18 bases in the middle. The CDR3 has 17 residues. As DNA, the CDR3 is TGTGCCAGCAGATATGGGCAGGGGCTAGGCTCCTACAATGAGCAGTTCTTC. It encodes CASRYGQGLGSYNEQFF.

The chain employs TRBV10-3 and TRBJ1-2; 10 nucleotides line up with TRBD1. V shed 9 bases, J shed 6 bases, and the junction held 10 bases outside the gene matches. CDR1 is ENHRY, CDR2 SYGVKD, per germline. This CDR3 contains 14 residues. CDR3 region: CAIAGDRGVDGYTF. CDR3 sequence (DNA): TGTGCCATAGCGGGGGACAGGGGAGTTGATGGCTACACCTTC.

This rearrangement joins TRBV7-9 to TRBJ2-1; 7 nucleotides match TRBD2. Germline lookup yields CDR1 SEHNR and CDR2 FQNEAQ (reference sequence). The CDR3 has 15 residues. The V and J ends lost 5 bases and 8 bases, in that order; junction bases with no gene match: 12. For the CDR3, the DNA is TGTGCCAGCAGCATACCCGGGACTAAGCTCTATGAGCAGTTCTTC. Translation gives CASSIPGTKLYEQFF.

The CDR3 DNA is TGTGCCAGCAGTAACACAGGGAACACTGAAGCTTTCTTT. Translation: CASSNTGNTEAFF. The chain couples TRBV6-4 to TRBJ1-1, with D maybe TRBD1 (5 bases). The CDR3 contains 13 residues. V was cut by 5 bases and J by 1 base, with 8 bases left in between. Germline CDR1 and CDR2: MRHNA and SNTAGT.

The V gene is TRBV10-2, the J gene TRBJ2-5; perhaps TRBD1 as D (6 bases). V was clipped by 6 bases and J by 4 bases, with 9 bases between them. In germline, CDR1 is WSHSY, CDR2 SAAADI. This CDR3 has 12 residues. CDR3 sequence reads: CASSAGVETQYF. The CDR3 coding sequence is TGCGCCAGCAGCGCAGGGGTAGAGACCCAGTACTTC.

This sequence joins TRBV7-2 and TRBJ2-2; a weak D match, TRBD2 (5 bases). There are 15 residues in the CDR3. V was cut by 5 bases and J by 3 bases, with 13 bases left in between. From germline, CDR1 is SGHTA and CDR2 FQGNSA. CDR3 sequence: CASSTRRRHTGELFF. The CDR3 coding sequence is TGTGCCAGCAGCACACGGAGGAGGCACACCGGGGAGCTGTTTTTT.

This chain uses TRBV19 with TRBJ1-1; 7 nucleotides line up with TRBD1. The germline V gene has CDR1 LNHDA and CDR2 SQIVND (reference sequence). The CDR3 contains 20 residues. V was clipped by 4 bases and J by 0 bases; unmatched bases: 20. This chain's CDR3 is CASSTIQPPTGAWMNTEAFF. The CDR3 DNA reads as TGTGCCAGTAGTACAATCCAGCCTCCAACAGGGGCATGGATGAACACTGAAGCTTTCTTT.

J is TRBJ2-7 and V is TRBV5-1; TRBD1 aligns across 11 bases. The CDR3 covers 14 residues. Trimming removed 3 bases from V and 4 bases from J; junction bases left unmatched: 3. CDR1 SGHRS and CDR2 YFSETQ come from the germline V gene. The CDR3 DNA sequence: TGCGCCAGCAGCTCCGGGACAGGGGGATACGAGCAGTACTTC. Translation gives CASSSGTGGYEQYF.

On this clone itself: At the DNA level, this CDR3 is encoded by other sequences in the same sample as well. The V call is TRBV11-2, the J call TRBJ1-3; tentatively, D is TRBD1 (5 bases). Trimming pared 4 bases from V and 4 bases from J, leaving 11 bases between. Looked up from germline, CDR1 is SGHAT and CDR2 is FQNNGV. The CDR3 is 14 residues long. This CDR3 reads CASSSRGSGNTIYF. The CDR3, as DNA: TGTGCCAGCAGCTCGCGGGGCAGCGGAAACACCATATATTTT.

The chain joins TRBV4-3 to TRBJ1-1, with D tentatively TRBD1 (6 bases). The CDR3 consists of 18 residues. CDR1 is LGHNA and CDR2 is YSLEER in the germline V gene. V was shortened by 0 bases and J by 3 bases, with 20 bases between the two germline ends. The CDR3 loop reads CASSQERGIPNLHTEAFF. For the CDR3, the DNA is TGCGCCAGCAGCCAAGAAAGGGGGATCCCGAACCTGCACACTGAAGCTTTCTTT.

This chain links TRBV15 with TRBJ2-7, with TRBD1 matching 9 bases. CDR1 is LNHNV, CDR2 YYDKDF, per germline (reference sequence). The CDR3 totals 14 residues. The trim removed 2 bases at V and 6 bases at J, leaving 5 bases unmatched. This CDR3 is CATSRRGQGGEQYV. The CDR3 DNA follows: TGTGCCACCAGCAGAAGGGGACAGGGAGGCGAGCAGTACGTC.

The chain is built from TRBV23-1 and TRBJ2-7; 9 bases line up with TRBD1. TRBV23-1 is flagged as an ORF with uncertain function. After removal of 2 bases from V and 6 bases from J, the junction contained 11 bases not matched to a gene. The CDR3 sequence is 16 residues long. The CDR3, as DNA: TGCGCCAGCAGTCAAGACGAGGACAGGGGAGCAGGCGAGCAGTACGTC. Protein product: CASSQDEDRGAGEQYV.

The V gene is TRBV11-3, the J gene TRBJ2-2; 14 bases match TRBD2. This CDR3 has 16 amino acids. The ends lost 4 bases at V and 7 bases at J; junction bases unmatched: 5. Germline V gives CDR1 SGHNT, CDR2 YENEEA. DNA of the CDR3: TGTGCCAGCAGCTCGGGACTAGCGGGAGTGATCGGGGAGCTGTTTTTT. Translation: CASSSGLAGVIGELFF.

This chain joins TRBV12-5 and TRBJ2-7, with TRBD2 matching over 12 bases. Losses at the gene ends were 8 bases for V and 5 bases for J; bases not matched to a gene: 7. This CDR3 contains 14 residues. Per germline, CDR1 LGHNT and CDR2 FRNRAP. CDR3 nucleotides: TGTGCTAGTACCGGACTAGCGGGGCGTGACGAGCAGTACGTC. It yields the protein CASTGLAGRDEQYV.

CDR3 DNA sequence: TGTGCCAGCAGGAACCCGGGACTCGCGGATGAAAAACTGTTTTTT. It is translated as CASRNPGLADEKLFF. The V call is TRBV2, the J call TRBJ1-4; perhaps TRBD1 as D (5 bases). Germline V lookup: CDR1 SNHLY, CDR2 FYNNEI. The V end lost 6 bases, the J end lost 6 bases, and 17 bases lay between the germline ends. The CDR3 has 15 residues.